Listed below are T cell receptor beta chains from one sample, sequenced in a study of shared clonotypes between healthy human individuals. Repertoires were generated with immunoSEQ multiplex PCR, while TCRdb's copy carries only in-frame clones and drops some. The sample lists approximately 2.1 million clones, over 85% occurring once. Sequenced sample: naive CD4+ T cells from PBMCs. These receptors came from a man younger than 30 in good health. Some clones in this sample may be carry-over from other donors' samples. Each CDR3 is given with its conserved first and last residue. The D gene is left open where the match is weak. The size entry is marked missing in some rows and otherwise reads once, few, many or a size class.

clone size,D gene,V gene,J gene,CDR3 DNA,CDR3 protein
-,TRBD1,TRBV18,TRBJ2-7,TGTGCCAGCTCACCACCGGGACAGGGATCAGCCTACGAGCAGTACTTC,CASSPPGQGSAYEQYF
-,TRBD1,TRBV10-1,TRBJ1-5,TGCGCCAGCAGTCCGGGACAGGGGAAGCCCCAGCATTTT,CASSPGQGKPQHF
-,-,TRBV19,TRBJ2-7,TGTGCCAGTAGTATTAGTCTAGCTGGGGTATACGAGCAGTACTTC,CASSISLAGVYEQYF
once,-,TRBV4-2,TRBJ1-2,TGTGCCAGCAGCCTCCAAGTAGTACAGAACTATGGCTACACCTTC,CASSLQVVQNYGYTF
-,-,TRBV7-2,TRBJ2-7,TGTGCCAGCAGCTTAGTAGCGACCTACGAGCAGTACTTC,CASSLVATYEQYF
-,TRBD2,TRBV5-1,TRBJ2-7,TGCGCCAGCAGCCAGACTAGCGGGAGATCCCACGAGCAGTACTTC,CASSQTSGRSHEQYF
-,TRBD1,TRBV4-3,TRBJ2-7,TGCGCCAGCAGCCAGAAACCCGGGACAGGGGACTACGAGCAGTACTTC,CASSQKPGTGDYEQYF
-,TRBD1,TRBV7-9,TRBJ1-1,TGTGCCAGCAGCTTTGCACAGGGGCACACTGAAGCTTTCTTT,CASSFAQGHTEAFF
-,-,TRBV28,TRBJ1-4,TGTGCCAGCAGTTCAGGACCGAGCCACGAAAAACTGTTTTTT,CASSSGPSHEKLFF
-,TRBD1,TRBV6-1,TRBJ1-1,TGTGCCACCTCAATGGACAGGGGACGGACTGAAGCTTTCTTT,CATSMDRGRTEAFF
-,-,TRBV27,TRBJ1-1,TGTGCCAGCAGTTTACCCCGGACGAACACTGAAGCTTTCTTT,CASSLPRTNTEAFF
-,-,TRBV5-1,TRBJ2-1,TGCGCCAGCAGCTTGGCCTTTTCCACCTACAATGAGCAGTTCTTC,CASSLAFSTYNEQFF
-,-,TRBV28,TRBJ1-4,TGTGCCAGCAGGCCTTCAGGAAGTGAAAAACTGTTTTTT,CASRPSGSEKLFF
-,-,TRBV6-6,TRBJ2-7,TGTGCCAGCAGACGCAAAGATTGGGTCTACGAGCAGTACTTC,CASRRKDWVYEQYF
-,-,TRBV6-5,TRBJ1-5,TGTGCCAGCCAGGGTCGAGGCAATCAGCCCCAGCATTTT,CASQGRGNQPQHF
-,TRBD1,TRBV7-2,TRBJ2-7,TGTGCCAGCAGTTCACGGACAGGGGGCTACGAGCAGTACTTC,CASSSRTGGYEQYF
-,-,TRBV10-2,TRBJ2-1,TGCGCCAGCAATTCGTGGAGTAGGCAGCAGTTCTTC,CASNSWSRQQFF
-,-,TRBV29-1,TRBJ1-3,TGCAGAACCGCCTCTGGAAACACCATATATTTT,CRTASGNTIYF
-,TRBD1,TRBV19,TRBJ2-1,TGTGCCAGTAGTGGACAGGGGTTCAACAATGAGCAGTTCTTC,CASSGQGFNNEQFF
-,-,TRBV29-1,TRBJ2-3,TGCAGCGTGGGGGGAGTTGCAGATACGCAGTATTTT,CSVGGVADTQYF
-,TRBD1,TRBV7-6,TRBJ2-7,TGTGCCAGCAGCATGAATCAGGGGGCGAATAAATACGAGCAGTACTTC,CASSMNQGANKYEQYF
-,-,TRBV5-1,TRBJ1-2,TGCGCCAGCAGCTTGGCCCAAGCTACCTATGGCTACACCTTC,CASSLAQATYGYTF
-,-,TRBV11-1,TRBJ2-3,TGTGCCAGCAGCCGCGGGACAGTGGACACAGATACGCAGTATTTT,CASSRGTVDTDTQYF
-,-,TRBV27,TRBJ2-7,TGTGCCAGCAGTTTCAACTCTTTGGCCTACGAGCAGTACTTC,CASSFNSLAYEQYF
-,-,TRBV30,TRBJ1-5,TGTGCCTGGAATGAGGGGGGGTTCCATCAGCCCCAGCATTTT,CAWNEGGFHQPQHF
-,-,TRBV4-2,TRBJ1-4,TGTGCCAGCAGCCAAGATAGGCGGCAGGGAGGTGAAAAACTGTTTTTT,CASSQDRRQGGEKLFF
-,-,TRBV10-3,TRBJ2-3,TGTGCCATCAGTGAGGACGGTCGCACAGATACGCAGTATTTT,CAISEDGRTDTQYF
-,TRBD2,TRBV9,TRBJ2-3,TGTGCCAGCAGCGGGACTAGCGGGAGGGCCTTGGCAGATACGCAGTATTTT,CASSGTSGRALADTQYF
-,-,TRBV10-3,TRBJ1-2,TGTGCCATCAGCAGGGTCCGGGCGGACTATGGCTACACCTTC,CAISRVRADYGYTF
-,TRBD2,TRBV19,TRBJ2-2,TGTGCCAGTAGTAAAGCGGGAAGGGTCACCGGGGAGCTGTTTTTT,CASSKAGRVTGELFF
few,-,TRBV12-5,TRBJ1-1,TGTGCTAGTGGTTTGGCCCAGGGATCTCTGAACACTGAAGCTTTCTTT,CASGLAQGSLNTEAFF
-,-,TRBV6-1,TRBJ1-2,TGTGCCAGCAGTGGATCGCCGGGACATGAACTCTATGGCTACACCTTC,CASSGSPGHELYGYTF
once,TRBD2,TRBV10-3,TRBJ2-1,TGTGCCATAAGCGGGAGGGGGCCAAATGAGCAGTTCTTC,CAISGRGPNEQFF